This T cell receptor beta chain is from a study of blood T cell repertoires in COVID-19. Across the study: COVID-19 samples collected from the United States, Italy and Spain covered acute and convalescent phases.

Ages ranged from about 18 to 100 years, with residence in around 24 US areas. Here immunoSEQ multiplex PCR was the method, and the copy in TCRdb shows in-frame clones only, minus some. The sample has a few hundred thousand clones, about 90% seen once. Trimming took 6 bases from V and 5 from J, leaving 19 bases between them. Germline values: CDR1 MNHEY, CDR2 SVGAGI. The CDR3 spans 15 residues. This clonotype was sampled from a woman aged 25 to 39 who had recovered from COVID-19. The rearrangement uses TRBV6-5 and TRBJ1-1; D is perhaps TRBD1 (5 bases). Sequencing input: PBMCs or T cells enriched from blood (not recorded which). The CDR3 here is CASSRTYYQGTEAFF. The CDR3 DNA reads TGTGCCAGCAGCCGGACATATTATCAAGGGACTGAAGCTTTCTTT.